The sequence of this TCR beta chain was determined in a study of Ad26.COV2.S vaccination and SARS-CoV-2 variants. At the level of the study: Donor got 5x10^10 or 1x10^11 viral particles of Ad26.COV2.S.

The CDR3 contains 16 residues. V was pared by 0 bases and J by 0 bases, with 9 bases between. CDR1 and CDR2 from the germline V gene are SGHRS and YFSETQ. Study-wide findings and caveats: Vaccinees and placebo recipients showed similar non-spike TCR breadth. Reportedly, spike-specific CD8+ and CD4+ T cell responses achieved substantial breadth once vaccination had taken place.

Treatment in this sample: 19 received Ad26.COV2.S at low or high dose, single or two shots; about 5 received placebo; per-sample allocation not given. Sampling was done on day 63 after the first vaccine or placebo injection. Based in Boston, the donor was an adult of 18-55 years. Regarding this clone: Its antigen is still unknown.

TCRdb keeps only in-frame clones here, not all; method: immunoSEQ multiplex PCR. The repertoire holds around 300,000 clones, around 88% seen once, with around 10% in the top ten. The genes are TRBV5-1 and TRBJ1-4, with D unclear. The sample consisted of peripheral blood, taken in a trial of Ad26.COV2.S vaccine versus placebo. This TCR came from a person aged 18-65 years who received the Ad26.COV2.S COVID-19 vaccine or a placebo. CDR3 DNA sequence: TGCGCCAGCAGCTTGGCCTCGAGAGCAACTAATGAAAAACTGTTTTTT. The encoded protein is CASSLASRATNEKLFF.